This T cell receptor (beta chain) comes out of a study of cytomegalovirus exposure and HLA in healthy donors. The study's findings and limits: Presence/absence analyses took donor sequencing depth as roughly uniform. According to an earlier analysis, most TCR beta V segments yielded productive rearrangements about 90% or about 30% of the time. Sequencing had likely introduced a cluster of highly shared sequence variants as an artifact. TCR beta chain V- and J-gene trimming was linked, in a later analysis, to a missense variant in DCLRE1C.

Turning to this clone: Its antigen is still unknown.

The primer mix had 60 Vbeta and 13 Jbeta primers. Repertoires were generated with immunoSEQ multiplex PCR, while TCRdb's copy carries only in-frame clones and drops some. Found here are 35,000 to 45,000 clones; the top ten clones hold around 8.9%. The CDR3 runs 12 residues. With V trimmed by 10 bases and J by 4 bases, 4 bases remained unmatched. The germline V gene has CDR1 LNHDA and CDR2 SQIVND (reference sequence). The clonotype was recovered from a man between 35 and 55 years old in good health and CMV-seropositive. The rearrangement joins TRBV19 to TRBJ1-1; 9 bases map to TRBD1. The sample consisted of PBMCs. The CDR3 sequence: CATKDRGTEAFF. CDR3 in DNA: TGTGCCACCAAGGACAGGGGCACTGAAGCTTTCTTT.